The present TCR beta chain was sequenced within a study of cytomegalovirus exposure and HLA in healthy donors. Amplification used 60 Vbeta primers and 13 Jbeta primers. Profiling relied on immunoSEQ multiplex PCR, and the TCRdb table lists in-frame clones only, not all of them. The data contain 110,000 or so clones, approximately 79% of them singletons. CDR1 is LGHNA, CDR2 YNFKEQ, per germline. Between the trimmed V and J ends, which lost 4 bases and 0 bases, there was a span of 10 bases. The CDR3 covers 15 residues. Study observations and caveats: TCR beta V- and J-gene trimming was later associated with a missense DCLRE1C variant. Presence/absence analyses took donor sequencing depth as roughly uniform.

Note on this clone: Its specificity is not known.

This TCR was recovered from a man aged 25-40 years in good health and CMV-seropositive. The chain employs TRBV4-2 and TRBJ1-3; perhaps TRBD1 as D (6 bases). Sequenced: PBMCs. CDR3 DNA: TGTGCCAGCAGCCGTACAGGGAACTCTGGAAACACCATATATTTT. Its translation: CASSRTGNSGNTIYF.